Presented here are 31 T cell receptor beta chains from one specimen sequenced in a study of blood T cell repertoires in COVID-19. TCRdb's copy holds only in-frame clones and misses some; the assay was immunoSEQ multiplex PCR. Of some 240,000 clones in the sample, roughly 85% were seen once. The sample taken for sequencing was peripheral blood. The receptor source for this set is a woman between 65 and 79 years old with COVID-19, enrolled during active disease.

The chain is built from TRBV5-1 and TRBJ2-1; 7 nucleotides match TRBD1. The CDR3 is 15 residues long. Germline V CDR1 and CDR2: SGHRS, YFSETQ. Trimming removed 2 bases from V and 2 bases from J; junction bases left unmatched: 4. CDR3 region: CASSFRQGTYNEQFF. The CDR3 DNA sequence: TGCGCCAGCAGCTTCCGACAGGGAACCTACAATGAGCAGTTCTTC. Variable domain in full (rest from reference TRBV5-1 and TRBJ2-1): KAGVTQTPRYLIKTRGQQVTLSCSPISGHRSVSWYQQTPGQGLQFLFEYFSETQRNKGNFPGRFSGRQFSNSRSEMNVSTLELGDSALYLCASSFRQGTYNEQFFGPGTRLTVL.

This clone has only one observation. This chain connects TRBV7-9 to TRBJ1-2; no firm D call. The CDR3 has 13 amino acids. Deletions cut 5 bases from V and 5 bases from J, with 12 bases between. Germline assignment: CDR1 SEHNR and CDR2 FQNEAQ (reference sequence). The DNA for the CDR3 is TGTGCCAGCAGCAGGGTGGCCCAATATGGCTACACCTTC. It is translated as CASSRVAQYGYTF.

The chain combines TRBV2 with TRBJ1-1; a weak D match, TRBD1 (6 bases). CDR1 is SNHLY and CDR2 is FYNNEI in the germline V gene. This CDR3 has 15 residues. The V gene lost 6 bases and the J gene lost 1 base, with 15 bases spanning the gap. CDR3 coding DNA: TGTGCCAGCAGCAAAGGGGACACCTGGAACACTGAAGCTTTCTTT. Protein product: CASSKGDTWNTEAFF.

CDR3 DNA: TGTGCCAGCAGCCCCGACAGGGACCACGAGCAGTACTTC. Protein product: CASSPDRDHEQYF. The V and J genes are TRBV7-3 and TRBJ2-7, with 7 positions matching TRBD1. Germline assignment: CDR1 SGHTA and CDR2 FQGTGA. The CDR3 covers 13 residues. Trimming removed 5 bases from V and 5 bases from J; junction bases left unmatched: 6.

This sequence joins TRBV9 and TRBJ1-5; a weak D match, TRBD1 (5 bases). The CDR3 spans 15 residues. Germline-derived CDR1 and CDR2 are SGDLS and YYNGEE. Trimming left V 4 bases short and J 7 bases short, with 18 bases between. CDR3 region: CASSSPVQGRQPQHF. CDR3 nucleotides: TGTGCCAGCAGCTCCCCGGTCCAGGGCCGGCAGCCCCAGCATTTT.

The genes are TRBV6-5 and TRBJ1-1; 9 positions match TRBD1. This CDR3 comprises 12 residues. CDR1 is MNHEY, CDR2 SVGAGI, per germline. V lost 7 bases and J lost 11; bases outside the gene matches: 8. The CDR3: CASTNPTGGAFF. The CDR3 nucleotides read TGTGCCAGCACCAACCCGACAGGGGGTGCTTTCTTT.

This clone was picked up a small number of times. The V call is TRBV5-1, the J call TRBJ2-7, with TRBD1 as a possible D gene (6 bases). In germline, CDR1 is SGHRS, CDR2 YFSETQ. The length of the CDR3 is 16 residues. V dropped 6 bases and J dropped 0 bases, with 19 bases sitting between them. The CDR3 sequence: CASTPTPGQTSYEQYF. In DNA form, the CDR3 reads TGCGCCAGCACCCCAACCCCAGGACAGACCTCCTACGAGCAGTACTTC.

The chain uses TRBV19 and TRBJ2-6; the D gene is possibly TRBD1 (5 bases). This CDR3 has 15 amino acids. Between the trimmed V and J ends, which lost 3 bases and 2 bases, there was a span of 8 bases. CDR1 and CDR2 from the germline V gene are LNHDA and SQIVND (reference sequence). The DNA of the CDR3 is TGTGCCAGTAGTATTATACAGGCTGGGGCCAACGTCCTGACTTTC. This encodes CASSIIQAGANVLTF.

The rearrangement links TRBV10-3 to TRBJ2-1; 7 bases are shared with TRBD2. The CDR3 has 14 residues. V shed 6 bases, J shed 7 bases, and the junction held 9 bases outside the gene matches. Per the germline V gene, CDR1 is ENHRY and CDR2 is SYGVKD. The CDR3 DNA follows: TGTGCCATCAGGAATGGGGGAGGGCCGAATGAGCAGTTCTTC. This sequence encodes CAIRNGGGPNEQFF.

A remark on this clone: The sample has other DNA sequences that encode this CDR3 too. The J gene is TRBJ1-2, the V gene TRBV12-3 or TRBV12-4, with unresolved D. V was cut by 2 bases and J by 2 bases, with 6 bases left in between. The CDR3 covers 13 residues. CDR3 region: CASSLTDNYGYTF. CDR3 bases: TGTGCCAGCAGTTTAACAGACAACTATGGCTACACCTTC.

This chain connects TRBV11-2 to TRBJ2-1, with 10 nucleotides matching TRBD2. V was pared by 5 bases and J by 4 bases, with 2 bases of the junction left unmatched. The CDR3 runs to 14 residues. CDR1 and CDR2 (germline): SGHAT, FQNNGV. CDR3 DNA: TGTGCCAGCAGCCGGACTAGCGGATACAATGAGCAGTTCTTC. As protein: CASSRTSGYNEQFF. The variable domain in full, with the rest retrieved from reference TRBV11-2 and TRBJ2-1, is EAGVAQSPRYKIIEKRQSVAFWCNPISGHATLYWYQQILGQGPKLLIQFQNNGVVDDSQLPKDRFSAERLKGVDSTLKIQPAKLEDSAVYLCASSRTSGYNEQFFGPGTRLTVL.

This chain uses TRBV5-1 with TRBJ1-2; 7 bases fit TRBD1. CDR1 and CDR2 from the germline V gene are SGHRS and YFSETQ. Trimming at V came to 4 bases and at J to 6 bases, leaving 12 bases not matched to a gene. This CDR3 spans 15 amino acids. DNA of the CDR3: TGCGCCAGCAGCGGGCGACAGGGAGGAGAGGATGGCTACACCTTC. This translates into CASSGRQGGEDGYTF.

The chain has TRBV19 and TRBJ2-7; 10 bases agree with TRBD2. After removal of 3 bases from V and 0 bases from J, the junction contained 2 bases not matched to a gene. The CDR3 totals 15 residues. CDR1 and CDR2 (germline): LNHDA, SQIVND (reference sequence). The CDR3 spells CASSILAGDSYEQYF. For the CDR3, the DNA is TGTGCCAGTAGTATCCTAGCGGGGGACTCCTACGAGCAGTACTTC.

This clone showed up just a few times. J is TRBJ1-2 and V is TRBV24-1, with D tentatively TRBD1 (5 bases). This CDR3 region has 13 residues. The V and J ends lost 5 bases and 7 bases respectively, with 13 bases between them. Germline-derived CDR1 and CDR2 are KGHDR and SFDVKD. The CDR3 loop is CATSARGSFGYTF. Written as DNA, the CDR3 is TGTGCCACCAGTGCGCGGGGGTCTTTTGGCTACACCTTC.

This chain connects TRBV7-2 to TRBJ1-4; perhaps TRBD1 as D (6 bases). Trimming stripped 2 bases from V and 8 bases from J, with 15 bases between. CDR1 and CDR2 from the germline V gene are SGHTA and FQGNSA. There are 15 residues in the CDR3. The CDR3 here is CASSLLVGGREKLFF. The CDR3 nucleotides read TGTGCCAGCAGCTTATTAGTGGGGGGGCGGGAAAAACTGTTTTTT.

In nucleotides, the CDR3 is TGTGCCAGCAGTCGACTAGCTGATTACGAGCAGTACTTC. This sequence encodes CASSRLADYEQYF. The V call is TRBV6-6, the J call TRBJ2-7; 7 nucleotides align to TRBD2. In germline, CDR1 is MNHNY, CDR2 SVGAGI (reference sequence). The CDR3 sequence is 13 residues long. V shed 5 bases and J 4 bases; nucleotides not matched to a gene: 5.

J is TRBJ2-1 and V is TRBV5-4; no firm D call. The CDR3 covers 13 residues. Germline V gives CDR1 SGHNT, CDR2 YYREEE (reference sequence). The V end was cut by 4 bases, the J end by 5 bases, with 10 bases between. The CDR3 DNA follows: TGTGCCAGCAGCGCTAACAGAGACAATGAGCAGTTCTTC. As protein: CASSANRDNEQFF.

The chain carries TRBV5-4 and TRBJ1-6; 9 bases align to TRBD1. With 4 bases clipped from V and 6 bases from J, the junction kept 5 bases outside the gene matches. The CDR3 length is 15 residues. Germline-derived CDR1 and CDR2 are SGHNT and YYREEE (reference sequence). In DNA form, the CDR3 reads TGTGCCAGCAGCACCGGGACAGGGCGTAATTCACCCCTCCACTTT. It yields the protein CASSTGTGRNSPLHF.

The CDR3, as DNA: TGTGCCAGCAGTTACTACGGACTAGCGGGAGAAGGCACCGGGGAGCTGTTTTTT. Amino acids: CASSYYGLAGEGTGELFF. The gene calls are TRBV6-2 or TRBV6-3 and TRBJ2-2; 13 bases line up with TRBD2. V was pared by 1 base and J by 4 bases, with 6 bases of the junction left unmatched. CDR1 and CDR2 (germline): MNHEY, SVGEGT. The CDR3 covers 18 residues.

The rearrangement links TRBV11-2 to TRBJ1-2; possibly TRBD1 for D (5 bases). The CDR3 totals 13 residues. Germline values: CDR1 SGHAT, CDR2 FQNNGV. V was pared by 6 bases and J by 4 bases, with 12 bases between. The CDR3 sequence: CASRSGRGYGYTF. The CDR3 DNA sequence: TGTGCCAGCAGGTCCGGGAGGGGCTATGGCTACACCTTC.

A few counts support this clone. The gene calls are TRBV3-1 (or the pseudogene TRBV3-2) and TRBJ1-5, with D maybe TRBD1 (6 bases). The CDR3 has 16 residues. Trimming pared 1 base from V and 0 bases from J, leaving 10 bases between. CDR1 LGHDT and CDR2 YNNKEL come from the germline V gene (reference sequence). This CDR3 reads CASSQGGTYSNQPQHF. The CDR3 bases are TGTGCCAGCAGCCAAGGGGGGACATATAGCAATCAGCCCCAGCATTTT.

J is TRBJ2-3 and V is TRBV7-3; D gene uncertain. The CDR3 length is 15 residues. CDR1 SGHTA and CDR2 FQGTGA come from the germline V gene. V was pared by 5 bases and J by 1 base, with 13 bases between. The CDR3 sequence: CASSPQVSGTDTQYF. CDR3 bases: TGTGCCAGCAGCCCCCAGGTCTCCGGCACAGATACGCAGTATTTT.

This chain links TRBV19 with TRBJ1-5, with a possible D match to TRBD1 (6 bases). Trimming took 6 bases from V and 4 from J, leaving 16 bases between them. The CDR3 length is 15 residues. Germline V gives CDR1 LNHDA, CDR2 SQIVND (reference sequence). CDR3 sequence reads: CASSPGTPGNQPQHF. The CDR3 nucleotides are TGTGCCAGTAGCCCTGGGACACCCGGTAATCAGCCCCAGCATTTT.

CDR3 sequence: CASTRYGAPTEAFF. The CDR3 DNA reads TGTGCCAGCACCCGGTATGGGGCGCCCACTGAAGCTTTCTTT. The rearrangement uses TRBV19 and TRBJ1-1; the D gene is possibly TRBD1 (5 bases). This CDR3 has 14 residues. CDR1 is LNHDA, CDR2 SQIVND, per germline (reference sequence). Trimming removed 9 bases from V and 4 bases from J, with 18 bases in between.

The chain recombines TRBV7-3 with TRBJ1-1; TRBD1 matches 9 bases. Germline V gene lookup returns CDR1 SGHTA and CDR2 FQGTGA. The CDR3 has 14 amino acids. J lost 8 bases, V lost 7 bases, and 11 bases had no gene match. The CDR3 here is CASTPVGQGREAFF. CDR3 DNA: TGTGCCAGCACCCCCGTGGGACAGGGACGAGAAGCTTTCTTT.

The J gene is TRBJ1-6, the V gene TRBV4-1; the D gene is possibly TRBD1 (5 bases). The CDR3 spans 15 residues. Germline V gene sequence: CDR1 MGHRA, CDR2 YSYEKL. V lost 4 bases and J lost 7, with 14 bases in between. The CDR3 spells CASSPGGLGNSPLHF. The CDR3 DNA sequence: TGCGCCAGCAGCCCGGGGGGGTTAGGGAATTCACCCCTCCACTTT.

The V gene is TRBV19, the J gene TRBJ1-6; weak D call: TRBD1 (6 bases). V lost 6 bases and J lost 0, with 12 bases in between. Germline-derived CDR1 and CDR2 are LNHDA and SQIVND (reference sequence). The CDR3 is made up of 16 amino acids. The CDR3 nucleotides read TGTGCCAGTAGCCCAAGGGGGAGCTCCTATAATTCACCCCTCCACTTT. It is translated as CASSPRGSSYNSPLHF.

The CDR3 DNA sequence: TGCAGCGTAGCCGGACTAGCGGGAGGGCTAGGGGGCAATGAGCAGTTCTTC. Protein: CSVAGLAGGLGGNEQFF. The chain links TRBV29-1 to TRBJ2-1, with TRBD2 matching 15 bases. V trimming: 6 bases; J trimming: 6 bases; junction bases outside the gene matches: 12. CDR1 and CDR2 from the germline V gene are SQVTM and ANQGSEA. This CDR3 has 17 amino acids.

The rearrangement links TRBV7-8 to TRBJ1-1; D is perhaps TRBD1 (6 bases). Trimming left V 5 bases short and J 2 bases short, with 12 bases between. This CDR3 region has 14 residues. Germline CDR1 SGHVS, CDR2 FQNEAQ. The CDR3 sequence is CASSLRQDNTEAFF. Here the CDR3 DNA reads TGTGCCAGCAGCCTCCGACAGGATAACACTGAAGCTTTCTTT. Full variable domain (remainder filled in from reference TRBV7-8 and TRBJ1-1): GAGVSQSPRYKVAKRGQDVALRCDPISGHVSLFWYQQALGQGPEFLTYFQNEAQLDKSGLPSDRFFAERPEGSVSTLKIQRTQQEDSAVYLCASSLRQDNTEAFFGQGTRLTVV.

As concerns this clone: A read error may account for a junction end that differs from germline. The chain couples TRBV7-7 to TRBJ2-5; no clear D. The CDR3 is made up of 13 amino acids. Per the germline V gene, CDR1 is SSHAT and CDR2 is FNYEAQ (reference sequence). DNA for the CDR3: TGTGCTAGCAGCTTAGTTAGTTCAGAGACCCAGTACTTC. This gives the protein CASSLVSSETQYF.

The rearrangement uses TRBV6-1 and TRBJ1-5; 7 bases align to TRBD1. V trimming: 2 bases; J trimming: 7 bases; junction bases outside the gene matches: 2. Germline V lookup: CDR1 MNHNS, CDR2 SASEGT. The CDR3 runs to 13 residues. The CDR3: CASSETGEQPQHF. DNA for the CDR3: TGTGCCAGCAGTGAAACAGGGGAACAGCCCCAGCATTTT.